A selection of T cell receptor beta chains follows, all from one sample in a study of blood T cell repertoires in COVID-19. Measured with immunoSEQ multiplex PCR; TCRdb has only the in-frame clones, and not every one. Among more than 150,000 clones, 80% to 90% were seen once, and the ten largest hold 9.8%. The sample consisted of peripheral blood. The source is a woman between 45 and 65 years old with acute or convalescent COVID-19. CDR3s include the opening cysteine and the closing phenylalanine or tryptophan. Fields, in order: V gene, clone size, D gene, J gene, CDR3 protein, CDR3 DNA. A D gene is named only where the DNA matches it firmly. Only some rows state a clone size, as once, few, many or a class for expanded clones.

v_call: TRBV6-5; clone_size: NA; d_call: NA; j_call: TRBJ1-4; cdr3_aa: CASSSRQTATNEKLFF; cdr3_nt: TGTGCCAGCAGTTCTCGACAGACTGCAACTAATGAAAAACTGTTTTTT
v_call: TRBV28; clone_size: NA; d_call: NA; j_call: TRBJ1-5; cdr3_aa: CASRPGGADSNQPQHF; cdr3_nt: TGTGCCAGCAGGCCGGGAGGGGCTGATAGCAATCAGCCCCAGCATTTT
v_call: TRBV9; clone_size: NA; d_call: TRBD2; j_call: TRBJ2-5; cdr3_aa: CASSVGGYQETQYF; cdr3_nt: TGTGCCAGCAGCGTGGGGGGGTATCAAGAGACCCAGTACTTC
v_call: TRBV18; clone_size: NA; d_call: TRBD1; j_call: TRBJ1-5; cdr3_aa: CASSPETGGGNQPQHF; cdr3_nt: TGTGCCAGCTCACCGGAGACAGGGGGAGGCAATCAGCCCCAGCATTTT
v_call: TRBV27; clone_size: NA; d_call: TRBD1; j_call: TRBJ1-5; cdr3_aa: CASSFDRERPQHF; cdr3_nt: TGTGCCAGCAGTTTCGACAGGGAGCGGCCCCAGCATTTT
v_call: TRBV27; clone_size: NA; d_call: NA; j_call: TRBJ2-1; cdr3_aa: CASRGWIRGRGVYNEQFF; cdr3_nt: TGTGCCAGCAGGGGGTGGATTAGGGGCAGGGGGGTGTACAATGAGCAGTTCTTC
v_call: TRBV28; clone_size: NA; d_call: NA; j_call: TRBJ1-5; cdr3_aa: CASSSPRRRQPQHF; cdr3_nt: TGTGCCAGCAGTTCCCCTAGACGACGTCAGCCCCAGCATTTT
v_call: TRBV5-1; clone_size: NA; d_call: TRBD2; j_call: TRBJ2-7; cdr3_aa: CASSPRGDSYEQYF; cdr3_nt: TGCGCCAGCAGCCCGCGGGGGGACTCCTACGAGCAGTACTTC
v_call: TRBV12-1; clone_size: NA; d_call: NA; j_call: TRBJ2-3; cdr3_aa: CASSFARCGESSGVYTQYF; cdr3_nt: TGTGCCAGCAGCTTTGCGCGTTGTGGCGAGAGTAGCGGGGTATATACGCAGTATTTT
v_call: TRBV21-1; clone_size: NA; d_call: NA; j_call: TRBJ1-5; cdr3_aa: CASSKPIRDRGYPFGNQPQHF; cdr3_nt: TGTGCCAGCAGCAAGCCAATTAGGGACAGGGGGTATCCCTTTGGCAATCAGCCCCAGCATTTT
v_call: TRBV7-2; clone_size: NA; d_call: TRBD2; j_call: TRBJ2-2; cdr3_aa: CASISSGGAGELFF; cdr3_nt: TGTGCCAGCATTTCTAGCGGGGGTGCCGGGGAGCTGTTTTTT
v_call: TRBV28; clone_size: few; d_call: TRBD1; j_call: TRBJ1-2; cdr3_aa: CASSQGTGGRYGYTF; cdr3_nt: TGTGCCAGCAGTCAGGGGACAGGGGGCCGCTATGGCTACACCTTC
v_call: TRBV5-6; clone_size: NA; d_call: TRBD1; j_call: TRBJ1-2; cdr3_aa: CASSSTGQGIYGYTF; cdr3_nt: TGTGCCAGCAGCTCGACGGGACAGGGGATCTATGGCTACACCTTC
v_call: TRBV30; clone_size: NA; d_call: TRBD1; j_call: TRBJ1-5; cdr3_aa: CAWRQKDRGGNQPQHF; cdr3_nt: TGTGCCTGGAGGCAAAAGGACAGGGGTGGCAATCAGCCCCAGCATTTT
v_call: TRBV14; clone_size: once; d_call: NA; j_call: TRBJ1-4; cdr3_aa: CASSQDIRGQGEKLFF; cdr3_nt: TGTGCCAGCAGCCAAGATATACGGGGTCAAGGCGAAAAACTGTTTTTT
v_call: TRBV29-1; clone_size: NA; d_call: NA; j_call: TRBJ1-4; cdr3_aa: CSVSSGDWVFF; cdr3_nt: TGCAGCGTGAGTTCGGGGGATTGGGTGTTTTTT
v_call: TRBV19; clone_size: NA; d_call: NA; j_call: TRBJ2-3; cdr3_aa: CASSMQASTDTQYF; cdr3_nt: TGTGCCAGTAGTATGCAAGCGAGCACAGATACGCAGTATTTT
v_call: TRBV3-1/TRBV3-2; clone_size: NA; d_call: TRBD2; j_call: TRBJ2-2; cdr3_aa: CASSHQHLAGAGELFF; cdr3_nt: TGTGCCAGCAGCCACCAGCATCTAGCGGGAGCCGGGGAGCTGTTTTTT
v_call: TRBV2; clone_size: many; d_call: NA; j_call: TRBJ1-5; cdr3_aa: CASRRDSNQPQHF; cdr3_nt: TGTGCCAGCAGGAGGGATAGCAATCAGCCCCAGCATTTT
v_call: TRBV7-2; clone_size: NA; d_call: TRBD1; j_call: TRBJ1-2; cdr3_aa: CASSLGGQKHGYTF; cdr3_nt: TGTGCCAGCAGCTTAGGGGGACAGAAGCATGGCTACACCTTC
v_call: TRBV5-1; clone_size: few; d_call: TRBD2; j_call: TRBJ2-5; cdr3_aa: CASHLGGTQETQYF; cdr3_nt: TGCGCCAGCCACCTGGGGGGGACCCAAGAGACCCAGTACTTC
v_call: TRBV7-9; clone_size: NA; d_call: TRBD1; j_call: TRBJ1-6; cdr3_aa: CASSSGDSQPYNSPLHF; cdr3_nt: TGTGCCAGCAGCTCGGGGGACAGTCAGCCCTATAATTCACCCCTCCACTTT
v_call: TRBV24-1; clone_size: NA; d_call: TRBD1; j_call: TRBJ1-2; cdr3_aa: CATSDSDRLRGYTF; cdr3_nt: TGTGCCACCAGTGATTCGGACAGGCTTCGTGGCTACACCTTC
v_call: TRBV12-3/TRBV12-4; clone_size: NA; d_call: NA; j_call: TRBJ2-5; cdr3_aa: CASSFSAGTQYF; cdr3_nt: TGTGCCAGCAGTTTCTCCGCCGGGACCCAGTACTTC
v_call: TRBV5-1; clone_size: NA; d_call: TRBD1; j_call: TRBJ1-1; cdr3_aa: CASSAGQGWTEAFF; cdr3_nt: TGCGCCAGCAGCGCGGGACAGGGTTGGACTGAAGCTTTCTTT
v_call: TRBV3-1/TRBV3-2; clone_size: NA; d_call: TRBD1; j_call: TRBJ1-2; cdr3_aa: CASSQAQGAVGYTF; cdr3_nt: TGTGCCAGCAGCCAAGCACAGGGGGCTGTCGGCTACACCTTC
v_call: TRBV5-4; clone_size: NA; d_call: TRBD1; j_call: TRBJ1-2; cdr3_aa: CASNFQGQGNYGYTF; cdr3_nt: TGTGCCAGCAACTTTCAGGGACAGGGGAACTATGGCTACACCTTC
v_call: TRBV20-1; clone_size: NA; d_call: NA; j_call: TRBJ2-5; cdr3_aa: CSAEHQGTQYF; cdr3_nt: TGCAGTGCTGAACACCAGGGGACCCAGTACTTC
v_call: TRBV10-1; clone_size: NA; d_call: NA; j_call: TRBJ1-1; cdr3_aa: CASSDGSGGTEAFF; cdr3_nt: TGCGCCAGCAGTGACGGTTCAGGTGGGACTGAAGCTTTCTTT
v_call: TRBV7-9; clone_size: NA; d_call: NA; j_call: TRBJ1-1; cdr3_aa: CASSKRDTNTEAFF; cdr3_nt: TGTGCCAGCAGCAAACGGGACACGAACACTGAAGCTTTCTTT
v_call: TRBV7-2; clone_size: NA; d_call: TRBD1; j_call: TRBJ1-5; cdr3_aa: CASSGQGLVQPQHF; cdr3_nt: TGTGCCAGCAGCGGACAGGGATTGGTTCAGCCCCAGCATTTT
v_call: TRBV7-3; clone_size: NA; d_call: NA; j_call: TRBJ1-4; cdr3_aa: CASSSQGSAANEKLFF; cdr3_nt: TGTGCCAGCAGCTCTCAGGGGTCCGCGGCTAATGAAAAACTGTTTTTT
v_call: TRBV14; clone_size: NA; d_call: NA; j_call: TRBJ2-1; cdr3_aa: CASSPGVFVGEQFF; cdr3_nt: TGTGCCAGCAGCCCAGGGGTGTTTGTCGGTGAGCAGTTCTTC
v_call: TRBV15; clone_size: NA; d_call: TRBD2; j_call: TRBJ2-3; cdr3_aa: CATSRDRTSGRTDTQYF; cdr3_nt: TGTGCCACCAGCAGAGATAGGACTAGCGGCCGCACAGATACGCAGTATTTT
v_call: TRBV18; clone_size: NA; d_call: NA; j_call: TRBJ1-3; cdr3_aa: CASSPPGGANTIYF; cdr3_nt: TGTGCCAGCTCACCACCAGGGGGAGCAAACACCATATATTTT
v_call: TRBV12-5; clone_size: NA; d_call: NA; j_call: TRBJ1-5; cdr3_aa: CASGLVQGPADQPQHF; cdr3_nt: TGTGCTAGTGGTTTGGTACAGGGACCGGCGGATCAGCCCCAGCATTTT
v_call: TRBV18; clone_size: NA; d_call: NA; j_call: TRBJ2-5; cdr3_aa: CASSPVWQIQETQYF; cdr3_nt: TGTGCCAGCTCACCGGTTTGGCAGATCCAAGAGACCCAGTACTTC
v_call: TRBV7-9; clone_size: few; d_call: NA; j_call: TRBJ2-5; cdr3_aa: CASSLLTGLTRKTQYF; cdr3_nt: TGTGCCAGCAGCTTGCTAACGGGACTCACGAGAAAGACCCAGTACTTC